This T cell receptor beta chain was sequenced during a study of technical replicates of blood from a handful of donors. Germline CDR1 and CDR2: MDHEN and SYDVKM. There are 14 residues in the CDR3. The V gene end was trimmed by 5 bases and the J gene end by 3 bases; junction bases not matched to a gene: 2. Generated by immunoSEQ multiplex PCR, the TCRdb table keeps only in-frame clones and is missing some. The table has almost 55,000 clones, around 94% seen once; the top ten hold around 0.21%. This sequence originates from a human donor in good health. The chain employs TRBV28 and TRBJ1-4, with TRBD1 identical over 8 bases. The sequencing input was T cells isolated from PBMCs. The CDR3 is CASSQGAANEKLFF. For the CDR3, the DNA is TGTGCCAGCAGTCAGGGGGCGGCTAATGAAAAACTGTTTTTT.